The sample holds many counts of the clone carrying this T cell receptor (beta chain). Its target is not known. The data were obtained in a study of T cells in Graves' hyperthyroidism and ophthalmopathy. On the study more broadly: Peripheral blood was drawn at first diagnosis, prior to all treatment. Study results and caveats: Separation of ophthalmopathy from stable hyperthyroidism was achieved by a 13 V-J model.

The TCR beta CDR3 regions underwent amplification using RNA transcripts as the source. First-round RT-PCR targeting the TCR CDR3 was performed with the HTBI primer set. TCRdb itself ran the multiplex PCR reads through MiXCR, one entry per CDR3 protein. The sample lists nearly 600,000 distinct CDR3 sequences; over 12% were seen once. V was pared by 8 bases and J by 4 bases, with 19 bases of the junction left unmatched. The CDR3 spans 18 residues. The sequenced material came from blood. This sequence joins TRBV12-3 or TRBV12-4 and TRBJ1-2, with 10 bases matching TRBD1. The sequence was collected from a woman under 30 with Graves' ophthalmopathy. Written as DNA, the CDR3 is TGTGCCAGCCAAGTCTATGCGGGACAGGGGCCTTCCCCCTATGGCTACACCTTC. Its protein is CASQVYAGQGPSPYGYTF.